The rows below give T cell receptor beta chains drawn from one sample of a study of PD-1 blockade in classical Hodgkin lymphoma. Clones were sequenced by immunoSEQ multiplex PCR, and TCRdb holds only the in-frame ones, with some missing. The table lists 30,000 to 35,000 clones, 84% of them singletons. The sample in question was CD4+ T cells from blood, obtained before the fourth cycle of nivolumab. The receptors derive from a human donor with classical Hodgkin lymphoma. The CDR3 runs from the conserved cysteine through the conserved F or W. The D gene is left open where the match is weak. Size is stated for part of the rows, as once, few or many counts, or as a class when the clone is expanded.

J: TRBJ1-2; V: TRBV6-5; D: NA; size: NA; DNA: TGTGCCAGCAGTTATTTGGGTGGCTACACCTTC; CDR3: CASSYLGGYTF
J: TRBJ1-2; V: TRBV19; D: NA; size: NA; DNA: TGTGCCAGATCCGGGGGGGGAGGCTACACCTTC; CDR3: CARSGGGGYTF
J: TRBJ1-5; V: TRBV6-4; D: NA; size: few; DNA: TGTGCCAGCAGTACCCGGGAAGGTCAGCCCCAGCATTTT; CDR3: CASSTREGQPQHF
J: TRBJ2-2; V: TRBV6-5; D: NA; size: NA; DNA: TGTGCCAGCAGACAGGATCCGAACACCGGGGAGCTGTTTTTT; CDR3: CASRQDPNTGELFF
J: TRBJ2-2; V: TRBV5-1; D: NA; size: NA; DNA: TGCGCCAGCAGCTTAAGGGAATCGGTCACCGGGGAGCTGTTTTTT; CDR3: CASSLRESVTGELFF
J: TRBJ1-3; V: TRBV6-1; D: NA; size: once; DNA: TGTGCCAGCAGTGAGCAGTCCGAAGGAAACACCATATATTTT; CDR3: CASSEQSEGNTIYF
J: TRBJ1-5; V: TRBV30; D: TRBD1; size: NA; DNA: TGTGCCTGGAGTGCTGGGACAGGGGTCAATCAGCCCCAGCATTTT; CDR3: CAWSAGTGVNQPQHF
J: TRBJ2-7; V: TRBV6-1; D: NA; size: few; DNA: TGTGCCAGCAGTGTGGAGTTATACGAGCAGTACTTC; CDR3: CASSVELYEQYF
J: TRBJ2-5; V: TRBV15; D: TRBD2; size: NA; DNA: TGTTCCTCGGGGGGGTCTCCTTTGGCTAGCCAAGAGACCCAGTACTTC; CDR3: CSSGGSPLASQETQYF
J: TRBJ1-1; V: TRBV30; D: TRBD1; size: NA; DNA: TGTGCCTGGAGTAAACAGGGGGCGGACACTGAAGCTTTCTTT; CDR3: CAWSKQGADTEAFF
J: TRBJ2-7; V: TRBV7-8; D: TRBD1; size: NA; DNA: TGTGCCAGCAGCTTAACCCTAGTTAGACGGGACAGGGTACCCTTACTCTACTTC; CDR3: CASSLTLVRRDRVPLLYF
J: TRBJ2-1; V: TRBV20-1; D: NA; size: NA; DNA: TGCAGTGCAACCCGGAATGAGCAGTTCTTC; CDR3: CSATRNEQFF
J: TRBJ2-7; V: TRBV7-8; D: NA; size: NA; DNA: TGTGCCAGCAGCCCCGGGGATTTGACAGTCTACGAGCAGTACTTC; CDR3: CASSPGDLTVYEQYF
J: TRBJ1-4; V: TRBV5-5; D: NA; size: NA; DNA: TGTGCCAGCAGCTCTATGGGGACCCAAGTTAATGAAAAACTGTTTTTT; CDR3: CASSSMGTQVNEKLFF
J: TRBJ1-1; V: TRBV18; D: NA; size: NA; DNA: TGTGCCAGCTCGCCGATCTGGCAGTTCCTCAAGGTAGACACTGAAGCTTTCTTT; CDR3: CASSPIWQFLKVDTEAFF
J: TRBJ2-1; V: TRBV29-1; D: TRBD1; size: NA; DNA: TGCAGCGTGGACCGGGACAGAGACAATGAGCAGTTCTTC; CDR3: CSVDRDRDNEQFF
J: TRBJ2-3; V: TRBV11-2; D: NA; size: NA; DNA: TGTGCCAGCAGTCGGCGTGAGGGACGGACAGATACGCAGTATTTT; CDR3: CASSRREGRTDTQYF
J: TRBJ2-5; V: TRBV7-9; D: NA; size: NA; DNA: TGTGCCAGCAGCTTAACCGGCCTCAGGGAGACCCAGTACTTC; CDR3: CASSLTGLRETQYF
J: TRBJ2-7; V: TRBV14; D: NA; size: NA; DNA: TGTGCCAGCAGCCAAGGGGCCCCCTACGAGCAGTACTTC; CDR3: CASSQGAPYEQYF
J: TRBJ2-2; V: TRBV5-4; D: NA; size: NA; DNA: TGTGCCAGCAGCCCATGGGGGGGGCCTATCGGGGAGCTGTTTTTT; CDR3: CASSPWGGPIGELFF
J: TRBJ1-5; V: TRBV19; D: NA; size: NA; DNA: TGTGCCAGTAGCAGATGGTTGCATCAGCCCCAGCATTTT; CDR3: CASSRWLHQPQHF
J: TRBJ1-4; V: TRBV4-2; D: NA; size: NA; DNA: TGTGCCAGCAGCCATGACACACGCGGGGAAAAACTGTTTTTT; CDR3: CASSHDTRGEKLFF
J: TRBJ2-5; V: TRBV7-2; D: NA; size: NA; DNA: TGTGCCAGCAGCTTCGCCGGCCTGCTCCAAGAGACCCAGTACTTC; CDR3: CASSFAGLLQETQYF
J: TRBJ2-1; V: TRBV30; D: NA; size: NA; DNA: TGTGCCTCTTCAGGGACACTTCAAGGCAATGAGCAGTTCTTC; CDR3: CASSGTLQGNEQFF
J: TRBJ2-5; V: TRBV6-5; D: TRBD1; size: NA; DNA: TGTGCCAGCAGCCGAACAGGGGGCTGGTTGGAGACCCAGTACTTC; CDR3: CASSRTGGWLETQYF
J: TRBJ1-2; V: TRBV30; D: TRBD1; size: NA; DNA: TGTGCCTGGACCCGGGACAGTTATGGCTACACCTTC; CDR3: CAWTRDSYGYTF
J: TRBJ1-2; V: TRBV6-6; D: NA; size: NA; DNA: TGTGCCAGCAGTGACACCGGACGGGCGATATATGGCTACACCTTC; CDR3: CASSDTGRAIYGYTF
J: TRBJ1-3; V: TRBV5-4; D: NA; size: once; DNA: TGTGCCAGCAGCTTGGGGGGGGACTCTGGAAACACCATATATTTT; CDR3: CASSLGGDSGNTIYF
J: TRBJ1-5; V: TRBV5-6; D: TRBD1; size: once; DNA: TGTGCCAGCAGCGCGGGACAGGTCCAATATAGCAATCAGCCCCAGCATTTT; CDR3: CASSAGQVQYSNQPQHF
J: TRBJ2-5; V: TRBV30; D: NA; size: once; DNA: TGTGCCTGGAGTATCGGAGTGGCCCAGTACTTC; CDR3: CAWSIGVAQYF
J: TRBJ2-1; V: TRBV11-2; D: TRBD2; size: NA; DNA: TGTGCCAGCAGCTATCTCGGGCGGGGGGAATACAATGAGCAGTTCTTC; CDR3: CASSYLGRGEYNEQFF
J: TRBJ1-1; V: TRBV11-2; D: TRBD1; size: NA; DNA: TGTGCCAGCAGCCACACGGACAGGAGGACTGAAGCTTTCTTT; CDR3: CASSHTDRRTEAFF
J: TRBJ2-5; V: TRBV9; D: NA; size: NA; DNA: TGTGCCAGCAGCCCGGGGACATTGGAGACCCAGTACTTC; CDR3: CASSPGTLETQYF
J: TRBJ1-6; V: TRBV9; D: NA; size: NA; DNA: TGTGCCAGCAGCGTAGATTTGGGGGACCCTGGCGCCTATAATTCACCCCTCCACTTT; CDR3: CASSVDLGDPGAYNSPLHF
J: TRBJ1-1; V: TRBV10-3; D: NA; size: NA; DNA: TGTGCCATCAGTGAGTCGTCAGAGGTTGAAGCTTTCTTT; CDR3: CAISESSEVEAFF
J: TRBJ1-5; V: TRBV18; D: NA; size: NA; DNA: TGTGGCGGCTCGGGGCGGGTCGCTAGCAATCAGCCCCAGCATTTT; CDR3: CGGSGRVASNQPQHF
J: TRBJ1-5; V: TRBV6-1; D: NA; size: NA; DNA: TGTGCCAGCAGTGCCGGGGACGACAATCAGCCCCAGCATTTT; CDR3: CASSAGDDNQPQHF
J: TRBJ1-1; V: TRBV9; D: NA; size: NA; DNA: TGTGCCAGCAGCGTAGACGTCGCTCGGGGAACTGAAGCTTTCTTT; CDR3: CASSVDVARGTEAFF
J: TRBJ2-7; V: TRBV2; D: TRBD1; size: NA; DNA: TGTGCCAGCAGGGCCGGGACAGAGAGCTCCTACGAGCAGTACTTC; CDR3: CASRAGTESSYEQYF
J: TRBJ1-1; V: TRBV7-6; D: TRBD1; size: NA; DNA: TGTGCCAGCAGCGCTAACAGGGGACTGAACACTGAAGCTTTCTTT; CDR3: CASSANRGLNTEAFF
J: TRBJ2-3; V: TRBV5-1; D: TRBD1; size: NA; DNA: TGCGCCAGCAGCTTGGGCAGGGGGACAGATACGCAGTATTTT; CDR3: CASSLGRGTDTQYF
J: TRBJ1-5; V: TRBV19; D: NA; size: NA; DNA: TGTGCCAGTAGTATCGGAGCGGATGATCAGCCCCAGCATTTT; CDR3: CASSIGADDQPQHF
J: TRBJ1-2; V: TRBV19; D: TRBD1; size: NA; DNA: TGTGCCGCCCGGGACAGGGTGCACTATGGCTACACCTTC; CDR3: CAARDRVHYGYTF
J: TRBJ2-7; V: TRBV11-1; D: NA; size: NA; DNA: TGTGCCAGCAGCCGCAGACTGACCTCCTACGAGCAGTACTTC; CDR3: CASSRRLTSYEQYF